The TCR beta chain described here comes from a study of molecular identifiers for immune sequencing clone quantification. The length of the CDR3 is 17 residues. The V gene's germline CDR1 is LGHNA and CDR2 YSLEER. V was clipped by 0 bases and J by 3 bases, with 12 bases between them. This clonotype was seen ten or more times. MiXCR, run by TCRdb on the PCR reads, gives a single entry per CDR3 protein. This repertoire shows about 630,000 distinct CDR3 sequences, about 25% found once; its top ten account for around 0.78%. This receptor was obtained from a human donor in good health. Some libraries in this study had Jurkat cell RNA spiked in. The specimen sequenced was naive CD8+ T cells from blood, with Jurkat cell RNA spiked in. The sample's subset: FACS-sorted CD8+CD4-CCR7+CD45RA+ naive T cells. The gene calls are TRBV4-3 and TRBJ2-6, with a weak D call TRBD1 (7 bases). The chain's CDR3 is CASSQDRGDGGANVLTF. CDR3 in DNA: TGCGCCAGCAGCCAAGACAGGGGGGACGGTGGGGCCAACGTCCTGACTTTC.